The T cell receptor beta chain under discussion was sequenced for a study of beta chain features in type 1 diabetes. Study background: All samples yielded about 100 million examined sorted cells. General study points: In every one of the four CD4+ subsets, TCRB CDR3s were moderately but significantly shorter in Type 1 diabetes patients.

Concerning this clone itself: The target antigen is unknown.

Reverse transcribing all isolated RNA meant expressed TCRB transcripts were sequenced. The table came from immunoSEQ multiplex PCR; TCRdb's copy has only in-frame clones and leaves some out. Found here are 20,000 to 25,000 clones, about 70% of them singletons; the top ten hold 0.95% to 1.3%. CDR3 length: 15 amino acids. Germline loops: CDR1 SGHTA, CDR2 FQGNSA. Unmatched junction bases numbered 7, after V lost 4 bases and J lost 4 bases. All sorted populations exceeded 98% purity. This TCR derives from a woman between 40 and 55 years old with type 1 diabetes. The sample taken for sequencing was stem cell memory CD4+ T cells from blood. The chain couples TRBV7-2 to TRBJ2-7, with 10 bases lining up with TRBD2. The CDR3 DNA reads as TGTGCCAGCAGCTGGAGCGGGGGGGCCGGGTACGAGCAGTACTTC. It encodes CASSWSGGAGYEQYF.